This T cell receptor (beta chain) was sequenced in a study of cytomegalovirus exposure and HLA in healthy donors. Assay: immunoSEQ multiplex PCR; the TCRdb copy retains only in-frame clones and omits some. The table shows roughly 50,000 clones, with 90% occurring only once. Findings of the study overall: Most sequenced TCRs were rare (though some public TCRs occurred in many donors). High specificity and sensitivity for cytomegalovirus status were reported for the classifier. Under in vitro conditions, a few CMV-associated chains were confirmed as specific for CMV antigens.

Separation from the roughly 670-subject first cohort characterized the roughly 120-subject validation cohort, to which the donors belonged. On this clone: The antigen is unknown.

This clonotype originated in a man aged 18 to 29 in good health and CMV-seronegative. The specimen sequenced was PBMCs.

The CDR3 is CASSPPTGTYTEAFF. The CDR3 coding sequence is TGTGCCAGCTCACCACCGACAGGGACGTACACTGAAGCTTTCTTT. The rearrangement joins TRBV18 to TRBJ1-1; 7 positions match TRBD1. CDR3 size: 15 residues. After removal of 0 bases from V and 3 bases from J, the junction contained 4 bases not matched to a gene. Germline CDR1 KGHSH, CDR2 LQKENI.